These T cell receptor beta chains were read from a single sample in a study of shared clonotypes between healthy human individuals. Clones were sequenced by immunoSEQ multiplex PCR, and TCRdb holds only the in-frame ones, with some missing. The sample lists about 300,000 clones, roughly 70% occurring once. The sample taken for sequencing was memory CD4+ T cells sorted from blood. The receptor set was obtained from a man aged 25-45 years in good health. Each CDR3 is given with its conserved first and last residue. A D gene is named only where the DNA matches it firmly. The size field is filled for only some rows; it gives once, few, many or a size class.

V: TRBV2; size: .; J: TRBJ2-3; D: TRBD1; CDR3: CASRDQGVPDTQYF; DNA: TGTGCCAGCAGGGACCAGGGGGTTCCAGATACGCAGTATTTT
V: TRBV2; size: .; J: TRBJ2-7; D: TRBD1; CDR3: CAKGQGAYEQYF; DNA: TGTGCCAAAGGACAGGGCGCCTACGAGCAGTACTTC
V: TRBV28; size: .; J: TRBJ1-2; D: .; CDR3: CASSSRTGYGYTF; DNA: TGTGCCAGCAGTTCCAGGACCGGGTATGGCTACACCTTC
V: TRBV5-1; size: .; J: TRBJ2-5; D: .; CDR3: CASTQGYQETQYF; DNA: TGCGCCAGTACCCAGGGGTACCAAGAGACCCAGTACTTC
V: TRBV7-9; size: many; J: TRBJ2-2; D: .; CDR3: CASGPPLGELFF; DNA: TGTGCCAGCGGCCCCCCTTTAGGGGAGCTGTTTTTT
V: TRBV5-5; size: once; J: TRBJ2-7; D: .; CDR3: CASSLESSARPLEQYF; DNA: TGTGCCAGCAGCTTGGAGTCGTCGGCCCGACCACTCGAGCAGTACTTC
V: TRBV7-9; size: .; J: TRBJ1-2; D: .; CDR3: CASSLEVGYTF; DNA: TGTGCCAGCAGCTTGGAGGTTGGCTACACCTTC
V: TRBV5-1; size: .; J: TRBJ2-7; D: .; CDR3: CASSLASQGGEQYF; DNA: TGCGCCAGCAGCTTGGCCAGTCAGGGGGGCGAGCAGTACTTC
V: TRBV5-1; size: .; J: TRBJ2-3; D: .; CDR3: CASSSGTNLRTDTQYF; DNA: TGCGCCAGCAGCTCGGGGACCAACCTCCGCACAGATACGCAGTATTTT
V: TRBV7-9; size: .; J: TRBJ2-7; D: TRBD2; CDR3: CASSPPRGREKDYEQYF; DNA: TGTGCCAGCAGCCCTCCACGAGGGCGGGAGAAGGACTACGAGCAGTACTTC
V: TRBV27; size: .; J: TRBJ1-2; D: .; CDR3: CASRDIANYGYTF; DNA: TGTGCCAGCAGGGACATAGCTAACTATGGCTACACCTTC
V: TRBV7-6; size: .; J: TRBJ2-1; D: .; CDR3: CASSIASFAEQFF; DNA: TGTGCCAGCAGCATCGCATCTTTCGCTGAGCAGTTCTTC
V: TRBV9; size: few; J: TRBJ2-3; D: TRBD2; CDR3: CASSWREGSTDTQYF; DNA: TGTGCCAGCAGCTGGCGGGAGGGCAGCACAGATACGCAGTATTTT
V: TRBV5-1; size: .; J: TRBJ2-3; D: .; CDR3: CASFEGFTDTQYF; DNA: TGCGCCAGCTTCGAGGGCTTCACAGATACGCAGTATTTT
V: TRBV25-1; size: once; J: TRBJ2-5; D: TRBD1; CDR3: CASSATGGSQETQYF; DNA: TGTGCCAGCAGCGCCACAGGGGGAAGCCAAGAGACCCAGTACTTC
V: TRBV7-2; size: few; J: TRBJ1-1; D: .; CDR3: CASSLQVAGTEAFF; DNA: TGTGCCAGCAGCTTACAGGTCGCAGGGACTGAAGCTTTCTTT
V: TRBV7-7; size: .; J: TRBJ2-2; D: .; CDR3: CAIYTGELFF; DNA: TGTGCTATTTACACCGGGGAGCTGTTTTTT
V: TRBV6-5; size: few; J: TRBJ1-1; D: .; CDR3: CASSRGTNEAFF; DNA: TGTGCCAGCAGTCGGGGGACCAACGAAGCTTTCTTT
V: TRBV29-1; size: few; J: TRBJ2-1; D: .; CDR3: CSVSHLGNEQFF; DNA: TGCAGCGTTTCGCATCTGGGGAATGAGCAGTTCTTC
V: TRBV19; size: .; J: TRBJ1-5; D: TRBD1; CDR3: CASSIGAPGTGKPQHF; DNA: TGTGCCAGTAGTATAGGGGCCCCCGGGACAGGGAAGCCCCAGCATTTT
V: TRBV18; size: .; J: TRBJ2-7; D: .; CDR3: CASSAGPYEQYF; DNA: TGTGCCAGCTCTGCAGGGCCCTACGAGCAGTACTTC
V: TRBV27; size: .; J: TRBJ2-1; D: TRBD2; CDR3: CASSGRERTSGYPREPEQFF; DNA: TGTGCCAGCAGTGGTAGGGAACGGACTAGCGGTTATCCCCGGGAGCCTGAGCAGTTCTTC
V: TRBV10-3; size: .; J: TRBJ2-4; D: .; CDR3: CAISERAGYELAKNIQYF; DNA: TGTGCCATCAGTGAAAGGGCAGGTTATGAATTAGCCAAAAACATTCAGTACTTC
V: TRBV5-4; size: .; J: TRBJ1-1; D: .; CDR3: CASSSTGLNTEAFF; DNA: TGTGCCAGCAGCTCGACAGGTCTGAACACTGAAGCTTTCTTT
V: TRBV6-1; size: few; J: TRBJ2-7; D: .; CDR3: CASSGGLYEQYF; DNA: TGTGCCAGCAGCGGGGGCCTTTACGAGCAGTACTTC
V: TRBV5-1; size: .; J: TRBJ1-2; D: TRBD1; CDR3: CASSPPGGGYGYTF; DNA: TGCGCCAGCAGCCCCCCAGGGGGAGGCTATGGCTACACCTTC
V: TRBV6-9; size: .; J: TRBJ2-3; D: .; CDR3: CASSYSRGVADTQYF; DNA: TGTGCCAGCAGTTACTCCAGAGGAGTCGCAGATACGCAGTATTTT
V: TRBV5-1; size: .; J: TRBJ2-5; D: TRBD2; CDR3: CASAGSGRDEETQYF; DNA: TGCGCCTCTGCGGGTAGCGGGAGGGATGAAGAGACCCAGTACTTC
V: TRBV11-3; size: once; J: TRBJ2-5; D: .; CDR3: CASSPRGLGLSQETQYF; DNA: TGTGCCAGCAGCCCTAGGGGCCTTGGCTTGAGCCAAGAGACCCAGTACTTC
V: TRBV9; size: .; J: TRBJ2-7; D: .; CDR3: CASSVADGSGRSYEQYF; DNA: TGTGCCAGCAGCGTAGCTGACGGCTCGGGCAGGTCCTACGAGCAGTACTTC
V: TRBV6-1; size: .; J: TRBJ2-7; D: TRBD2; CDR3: CASRGLADPSYEQYF; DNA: TGTGCCAGCAGGGGACTAGCGGACCCCTCCTACGAGCAGTACTTC
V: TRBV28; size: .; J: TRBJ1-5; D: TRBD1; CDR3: CASSSPRGQVSNQPQHF; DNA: TGTGCCAGCAGTTCACCTCGGGGACAGGTTAGCAATCAGCCCCAGCATTTT
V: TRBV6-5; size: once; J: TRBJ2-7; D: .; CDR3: CASSPSGAAIYEQYF; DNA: TGTGCCAGCAGTCCGTCGGGGGCTGCTATCTACGAGCAGTACTTC
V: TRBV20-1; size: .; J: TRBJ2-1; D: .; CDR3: CSASGTEQFF; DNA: TGCAGTGCTTCCGGGACCGAGCAGTTCTTC
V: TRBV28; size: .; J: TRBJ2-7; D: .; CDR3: CASSFSGFVDEQYF; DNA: TGTGCCAGCAGTTTTTCCGGGTTTGTGGACGAGCAGTACTTC
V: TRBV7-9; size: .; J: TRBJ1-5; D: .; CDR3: CASTQAGASNQPQHF; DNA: TGTGCCAGCACCCAGGCAGGGGCGAGCAATCAGCCCCAGCATTTT